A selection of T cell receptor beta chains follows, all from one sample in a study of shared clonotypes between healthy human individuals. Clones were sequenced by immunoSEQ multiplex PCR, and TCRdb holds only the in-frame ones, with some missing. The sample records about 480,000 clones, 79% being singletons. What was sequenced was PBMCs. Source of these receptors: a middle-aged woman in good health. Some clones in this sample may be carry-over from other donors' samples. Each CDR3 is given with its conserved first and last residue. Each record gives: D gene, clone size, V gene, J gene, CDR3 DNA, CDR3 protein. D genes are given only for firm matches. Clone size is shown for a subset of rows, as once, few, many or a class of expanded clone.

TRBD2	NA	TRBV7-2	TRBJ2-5	TGTGCCAGCAGCCCCACTAGCGGGAGTGGGGAGACCCAGTACTTC	CASSPTSGSGETQYF
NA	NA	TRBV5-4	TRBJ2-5	TGTGCCAGCAGTCCAGGGCGGACGGGGTTACAAGAGACCCAGTACTTC	CASSPGRTGLQETQYF
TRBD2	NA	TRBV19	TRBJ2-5	TGTGCCAGTAGCCCCGGGACTAGGCCCCAAGAGACCCAGTACTTC	CASSPGTRPQETQYF
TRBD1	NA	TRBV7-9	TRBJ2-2	TGTGCCAGCGGAAGACAGGGGGCGACCGGGGAGCTGTTTTTT	CASGRQGATGELFF
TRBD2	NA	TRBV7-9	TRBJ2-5	TGTGCCAGCAGCCCTCTCGGAGTAGCGGGAGGAGGAGAGACCCAGTACTTC	CASSPLGVAGGGETQYF
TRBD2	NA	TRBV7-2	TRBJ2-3	TGTGCCAGCAGCCAAGGACTAGCGGGAGGGGGGTACACAGATACGCAGTATTTT	CASSQGLAGGGYTDTQYF
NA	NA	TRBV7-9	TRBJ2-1	TGTGCCAGCAGCTTAAGCGGGCCCTCCTACAATGAGCAGTTCTTC	CASSLSGPSYNEQFF
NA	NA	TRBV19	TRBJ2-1	TGTGCCAGTAGTATTCAGATCGGGGGACTCGGTGAGCAGTTCTTC	CASSIQIGGLGEQFF
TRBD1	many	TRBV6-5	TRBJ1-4	TGTGCCAGCAGCCGAGGACAGGGAGGGGAAAAACTGTTTTTT	CASSRGQGGEKLFF
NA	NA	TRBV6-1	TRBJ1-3	TGTGCCAGCGGCTGGGACGGCAGCTCTGGAAACACCATATATTTT	CASGWDGSSGNTIYF
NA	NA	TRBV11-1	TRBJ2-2	TGTGCCAGCAGCCTGGCCAGGGGTTCTACCGGGGAGCTGTTTTTT	CASSLARGSTGELFF
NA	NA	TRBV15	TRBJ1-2	TGTGCCACCAGCAGAGACAGGGGTACTAACTATGGCTACACCTTC	CATSRDRGTNYGYTF
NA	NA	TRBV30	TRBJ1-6	TGTGCCTCGACCCAAGGGAATAATTCACCCCTCCACTTT	CASTQGNNSPLHF
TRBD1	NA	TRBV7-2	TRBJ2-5	TGTGCCAGCGGACAGGGGCACCAAGAGACCCAGTACTTC	CASGQGHQETQYF
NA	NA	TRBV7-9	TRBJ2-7	TGTGCCAGCAGCCTCAGATACGAGCAGTACTTC	CASSLRYEQYF
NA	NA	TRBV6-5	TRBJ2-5	TGTGCCAGCCGACGGACTTTTTCGTACCAAGAGACCCAGTACTTC	CASRRTFSYQETQYF
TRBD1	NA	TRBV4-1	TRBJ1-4	TGCGCCAGCAGCCAAGGTTACAGGGGGGCTAATGAAAAACTGTTTTTT	CASSQGYRGANEKLFF
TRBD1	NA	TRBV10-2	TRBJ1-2	TGCGCCAGCAGGGCCGGGACAGGGTATGGCTACACCTTC	CASRAGTGYGYTF
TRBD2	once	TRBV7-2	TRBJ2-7	TGTGCCAGCAGCTTGGATCTAGCGGGAGGGTACGAGCAGTACTTC	CASSLDLAGGYEQYF
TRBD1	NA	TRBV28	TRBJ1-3	TGTGCCAGCAGGCCGACAGGGACCTCTGGAAACACCATATATTTT	CASRPTGTSGNTIYF
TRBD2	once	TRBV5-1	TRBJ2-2	TGCGCCAGCAAAACTAGCGGGAGGTCCACCGGGGAGCTGTTTTTT	CASKTSGRSTGELFF
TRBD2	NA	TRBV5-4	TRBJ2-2	TGTGCCAGCAGCCGGACTAGGGACACCGGGGAGCTGTTTTTT	CASSRTRDTGELFF
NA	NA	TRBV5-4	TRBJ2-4	TGTGCCAGCAGCTCCTATGCGGAGGGGGGGAACATTCAGTACTTC	CASSSYAEGGNIQYF
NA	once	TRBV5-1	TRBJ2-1	TGCGCCAGCAGCTATCACCTCACTGGAGGGTACAATGAGCAGTTCTTC	CASSYHLTGGYNEQFF
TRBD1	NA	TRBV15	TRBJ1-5	TGTGCCACCAGCAGACCAGGGGGGGGCAATCAGCCCCAGCATTTT	CATSRPGGGNQPQHF
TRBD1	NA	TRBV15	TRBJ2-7	TGTGCCACCAGCAGAGATAGGGCAGGGGGTACCCACGAGCAGTACTTC	CATSRDRAGGTHEQYF
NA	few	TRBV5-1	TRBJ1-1	TGCGCCAGCAGCTTGGAGGGGGGGCTACCGAACACTGAAGCTTTCTTT	CASSLEGGLPNTEAFF
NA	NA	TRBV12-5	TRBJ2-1	TGTGCTAGTGGTTTGGGCCTGGGCGGAAACAATGAGCAGTTCTTC	CASGLGLGGNNEQFF
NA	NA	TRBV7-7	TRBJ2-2	TGTGCCAGCAGCTTAGGAGGGGCGGGCACCGGGGAGCTGTTTTTT	CASSLGGAGTGELFF
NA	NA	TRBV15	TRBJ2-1	TGTGCCACCAGCAGAGATTCCAGCTTCTATGAGCAGTTCTTC	CATSRDSSFYEQFF
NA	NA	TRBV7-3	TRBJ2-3	TGTGCCAGCAGCTCGGGACGGGGAGCAGATACGCAGTATTTT	CASSSGRGADTQYF
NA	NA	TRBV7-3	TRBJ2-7	TGTGCCAGCAGCTCTTCCGGGACTCCTCTGAACGAGCAGTACTTC	CASSSSGTPLNEQYF
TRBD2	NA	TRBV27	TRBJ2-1	TGTGCCAGCAGTAGATCCCGGGACAGTAGCGGGAGGTCTTTTAGCCGGCAGTTCTTC	CASSRSRDSSGRSFSRQFF
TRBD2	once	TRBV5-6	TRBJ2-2	TGTGCCAGCAGCTTTTGGCGGGGGGCGGATACCGGGGAGCTGTTTTTT	CASSFWRGADTGELFF
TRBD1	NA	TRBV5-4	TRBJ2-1	TGTGCCAGCAGCGGTGACCAAGGGGGCGTTAATGAGCAGTTCTTC	CASSGDQGGVNEQFF
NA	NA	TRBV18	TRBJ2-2	TGTGCCAGCTCACCAAAGGCGGGCTCGAACACCGGGGAGCTGTTTTTT	CASSPKAGSNTGELFF
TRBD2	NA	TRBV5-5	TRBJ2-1	TGTGCCAGCAGCCCTCTGAGTAGCGGGATTGTCAATGAGCAGTTCTTC	CASSPLSSGIVNEQFF
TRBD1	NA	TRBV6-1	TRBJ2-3	TGTGCCAGCAGTGAAATGGACAGGTTAGCAGATACGCAGTATTTT	CASSEMDRLADTQYF